One and the same sample provided the 20 T cell receptor beta chains below, sequenced in a study of OX40 agonist ivuxolimab in advanced cancers. To prepare the library, the immunoSEQ multiplex PCR assay was applied. TCRdb carries this immuneACCESS record with in-frame sequences only. Its versions omit some clonotypes, under half of them owing to an unresolved V gene in the studies checked, with the rest unexplained. In this sample the table shows some 71,000 clones, about 83% of which occur a single time. Around 0.78% of the sample goes to the ten largest clones. The sample here was CD4+ or CD8+ T cells sorted from blood, taken in a trial of the OX40 agonist ivuxolimab. The receptors were gathered from an adult with an advanced solid tumor such as melanoma, head and neck, liver or kidney cancer.

This chain connects TRBV10-3 to TRBJ2-1, with TRBD1 as a possible D gene (7 bases). This CDR3 has 17 amino acids. V was clipped by 3 bases and J by 3 bases, with 18 bases between them. CDR1 is ENHRY and CDR2 is SYGVKD in the germline V gene. CDR3 residues: CAISDPLRGRDYNEQFF. CDR3 bases: TGTGCCATCAGTGATCCCCTTAGGGGGCGGGACTACAATGAGCAGTTCTTC.

J is TRBJ2-3 and V is TRBV6-1, with TRBD2 identical over 10 bases. V was pared by 0 bases and J by 2 bases, with 2 bases of the junction left unmatched. Germline-derived CDR1 and CDR2 are MNHNS and SASEGT. This CDR3 contains 16 residues. CDR3 loop: CASSEALAGATDTQYF. The CDR3 region has the DNA TGTGCCAGCAGTGAAGCCCTAGCGGGGGCCACAGATACGCAGTATTTT.

This clone appeared a few times. The chain uses TRBV11-2 and TRBJ2-7; perhaps TRBD1 as D (5 bases). From germline, CDR1 is SGHAT and CDR2 FQNNGV. V gave up 2 bases and J gave up 4 bases, with 12 bases separating them. The CDR3 sequence is 14 residues long. The CDR3 protein is CASSLSRDGYEQYF. DNA of the CDR3: TGTGCCAGCAGCTTAAGCAGGGATGGGTACGAGCAGTACTTC.

Comment on this clone: A read error may account for a junction end that differs from germline. The V and J genes are TRBV7-2 and TRBJ2-3; weak D call: TRBD1 (5 bases). This CDR3 has 14 amino acids. Germline lookup yields CDR1 SGHTA and CDR2 FQGNSA. For the CDR3, the DNA is TGTGCCAGCAGCTTGGCCGTAAGCACAGGTACGCAGTATTTT. Translation: CASSLAVSTGTQYF.

This clone showed up just once. The rearrangement uses TRBV28 and TRBJ1-1; D perhaps matches TRBD1 (5 bases). CDR1 and CDR2 (germline): MDHEN, SYDVKM. The CDR3 loop spans 13 amino acids. V lost 3 bases to trimming and J lost 5 bases, with 10 bases between them. In nucleotides, the CDR3 is TGTGCCAGCAGTTTGACAGCTACGACTGAAGCTTTCTTT. Protein sequence: CASSLTATTEAFF.

This chain uses TRBV5-1 with TRBJ2-5; 8 bases agree with TRBD2. CDR1 and CDR2 from the germline V gene are SGHRS and YFSETQ. Trimming at V came to 0 bases and at J to 5 bases, leaving 9 bases not matched to a gene. The CDR3 runs to 16 residues. CDR3 nucleotide sequence: TGCGCCAGCAGCTTGGCAGTCGGACTAGCACGCGAGACCCAGTACTTC. Its translation is CASSLAVGLARETQYF.

The chain combines TRBV4-1 with TRBJ1-1; TRBD1 is a possible D gene (6 bases). The germline V gene has CDR1 MGHRA and CDR2 YSYEKL. CDR3 length equals 13 residues. V lost 5 bases, J lost 1 base, and 8 bases lay in between. CDR3 coding DNA: TGCGCCAGCAGCTACAGGGAGAACACTGAAGCTTTCTTT. Translation gives CASSYRENTEAFF.

This clone was seen more than once but under ten times. The germline gene is not matched at one end of the junction; a read error may be the cause. This sequence joins TRBV7-7 and TRBJ2-1, with 7 bases aligning to TRBD1. In germline, CDR1 is SSHAT, CDR2 FNYEAQ (reference sequence). The CDR3 extends over 15 amino acids. CDR3 coding DNA: TGTGCTAGCAGCTTAGGGGACAGAGCCTACAATGAGCAGTTCTTC. Protein: CASSLGDRAYNEQFF.

This rearrangement joins TRBV6-6 to TRBJ1-1; a weak D match, TRBD1 (6 bases). The CDR3 loop spans 15 amino acids. V was pared by 5 bases and J by 3 bases, with 16 bases between. Per germline, CDR1 MNHNY and CDR2 SVGAGI (reference sequence). CDR3 nucleotide sequence: TGTGCCAGCAGTCCCCGGGGAGGGGGGTACACTGAAGCTTTCTTT. Translated, it gives CASSPRGGGYTEAFF.

CDR3 residues: CASSPGPGAIGNTIYF. The CDR3 DNA reads as TGTGCCAGCTCACCAGGACCCGGGGCTATTGGAAACACCATATATTTT. The chain recombines TRBV18 with TRBJ1-3, with D perhaps TRBD1 (5 bases). The V gene's germline CDR1 is KGHSH and CDR2 LQKENI. Between the trimmed V and J ends, which lost 2 bases and 3 bases, there was a span of 14 bases. The CDR3 loop spans 16 amino acids.

The chain couples TRBV27 to TRBJ1-6; 7 bases are a match to TRBD1. Germline assignment: CDR1 MNHEY and CDR2 SMNVEV (reference sequence). The ends lost 6 bases at V and 11 bases at J; junction bases unmatched: 10. This CDR3 region has 14 residues. CDR3 protein: CASSRRDSGTPLHF. In DNA, the CDR3 is TGTGCCAGCAGCCGTCGGGACAGCGGGACACCCCTCCACTTT.

This clone was counted a single time. V usage is TRBV5-8 and J usage is TRBJ1-1; 7 nucleotides line up with TRBD1. The V segment lost 1 base and the J segment 6 bases; nucleotides outside the gene matches: 9. The CDR3 runs 15 residues. Germline V CDR1 and CDR2: SGHTS, YDEGEE. The CDR3 protein is CASSLKDRRSAEAFF. For the CDR3, the DNA is TGTGCCAGCAGCTTGAAGGACAGGCGGTCCGCTGAAGCTTTCTTT. Together with reference TRBV5-8 and TRBJ1-1, the CDR3 gives the full variable domain: EAGVTQSPTHLIKTRGQQATLRCSPISGHTSVYWYQQALGLGLQFLLWYDEGEERNRGNFPPRFSGRQFPNYSSELNVNALELEDSALYLCASSLKDRRSAEAFFGQGTRLTVV.

The chain is built from TRBV6-1 and TRBJ2-7; D not resolved. This CDR3 spans 12 amino acids. Trimming took 6 bases from V and 4 from J, leaving 10 bases between them. From germline, CDR1 is MNHNS and CDR2 SASEGT. The CDR3 loop reads CASSLNKYEQYF. CDR3 nucleotide sequence: TGTGCCAGCAGCCTCAACAAATACGAGCAGTACTTC.

This clone was counted only a few times. The V call is TRBV13, the J call TRBJ1-1, with 10 positions matching TRBD1. The CDR3 is 15 amino acids. The germline V gene encodes CDR1 PRHDT and CDR2 FYEKMQ (reference sequence). With 6 bases clipped from V and 10 bases from J, the junction kept 14 bases outside the gene matches. CDR3 sequence reads: CASRVTGGEAFSAFF. The CDR3 region has the DNA TGTGCCAGCAGGGTGACAGGGGGCGAGGCGTTTTCAGCTTTCTTT. Drawing the rest from reference TRBV13 and TRBJ1-1, the complete variable domain is AAGVIQSPRHLIKEKRETATLKCYPIPRHDTVYWYQQGPGQDPQFLISFYEKMQSDKGSIPDRFSAQQFSDYHSELNMSSLELGDSALYFCASRVTGGEAFSAFFGQGTRLTVV.

CDR3 coding DNA: TGTGCCAGCAGCGACGACAGGGGGATAACAGATACGCAGTATTTT. As protein: CASSDDRGITDTQYF. This rearrangement joins TRBV14 to TRBJ2-3; TRBD1 matches at 9 bases. The CDR3 sequence is 15 residues long. Germline V gene lookup returns CDR1 SGHDN and CDR2 FVKESK. The junction had 6 bases not matched to a gene; V was cut back by 5 bases and J by 3 bases.

The chain is built from TRBV10-3 and TRBJ2-1; 8 bases line up with TRBD2. The V and J ends lost 5 bases and 5 bases, in that order; junction bases with no gene match: 5. CDR3 size: 14 residues. CDR1 ENHRY and CDR2 SYGVKD come from the germline V gene. CDR3 bases: TGTGCCATCAGTCAGACTAGCGTGAACAATGAGCAGTTCTTC. Protein: CAISQTSVNNEQFF.

The rearrangement links TRBV28 to TRBJ1-5; 9 bases line up with TRBD1. The germline gives CDR1 MDHEN, CDR2 SYDVKM. This CDR3 contains 14 residues. V shed 4 bases and J 6 bases; nucleotides not matched to a gene: 4. This chain's CDR3 is CASSWDREAQPQHF. CDR3 DNA: TGTGCCAGCAGTTGGGACAGGGAAGCTCAGCCCCAGCATTTT.

This clone was seen a few times. The chain couples TRBV7-3 to TRBJ1-6; D unclear. Trimming removed 4 bases from V and 3 bases from J, with 4 bases in between. The CDR3 runs to 13 residues. Germline V lookup: CDR1 SGHTA, CDR2 FQGTGA. This chain's CDR3 is CASSSNYNSPLHF. The CDR3 DNA sequence: TGTGCCAGCAGCTCCAACTATAATTCACCCCTCCACTTT.

The rearrangement links TRBV5-1 to TRBJ1-1, with TRBD1 matching 12 bases. Germline V gene data show CDR1 as SGHRS and CDR2 as YFSETQ. Trimming removed 6 bases from V and 5 bases from J; junction bases left unmatched: 5. The CDR3 is 14 residues long. The CDR3 nucleotides read TGCGCCAGCATTGGGACAGGGGGCGGTACTGAAGCTTTCTTT. It translates to CASIGTGGGTEAFF. The variable domain in full, completed from reference TRBV5-1 and TRBJ1-1, reads KAGVTQTPRYLIKTRGQQVTLSCSPISGHRSVSWYQQTPGQGLQFLFEYFSETQRNKGNFPGRFSGRQFSNSRSEMNVSTLELGDSALYLCASIGTGGGTEAFFGQGTRLTVV.

This clone was seen just once. V and J are TRBV7-6 and TRBJ1-1; D uncertain. The germline CDR1 and CDR2 sequences are SGHVS and FNYEAQ. The CDR3 is made up of 13 amino acids. V was pared by 5 bases and J by 0 bases, with 7 bases between. In DNA form, the CDR3 reads TGTGCCAGCAGCCCCCGAATGAACACTGAAGCTTTCTTT. Protein: CASSPRMNTEAFF.